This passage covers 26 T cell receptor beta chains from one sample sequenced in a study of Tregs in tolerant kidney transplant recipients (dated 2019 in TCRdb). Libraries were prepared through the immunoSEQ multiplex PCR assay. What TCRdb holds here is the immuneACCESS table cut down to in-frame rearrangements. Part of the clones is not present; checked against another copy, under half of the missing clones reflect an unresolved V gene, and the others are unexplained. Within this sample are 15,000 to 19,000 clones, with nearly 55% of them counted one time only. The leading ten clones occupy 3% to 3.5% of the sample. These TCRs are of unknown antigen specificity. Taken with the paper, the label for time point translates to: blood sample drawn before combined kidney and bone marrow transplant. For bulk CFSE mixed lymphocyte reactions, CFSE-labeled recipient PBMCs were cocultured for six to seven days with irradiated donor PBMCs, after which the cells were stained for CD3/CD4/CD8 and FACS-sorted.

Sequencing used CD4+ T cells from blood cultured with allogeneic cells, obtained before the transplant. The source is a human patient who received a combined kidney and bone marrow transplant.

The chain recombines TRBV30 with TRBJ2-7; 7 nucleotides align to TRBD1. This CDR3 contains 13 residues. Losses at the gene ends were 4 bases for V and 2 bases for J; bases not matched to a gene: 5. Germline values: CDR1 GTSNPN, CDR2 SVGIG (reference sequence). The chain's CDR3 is CAWTGQQTYEQYF. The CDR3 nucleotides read TGTGCCTGGACGGGACAGCAGACCTACGAGCAGTACTTC.

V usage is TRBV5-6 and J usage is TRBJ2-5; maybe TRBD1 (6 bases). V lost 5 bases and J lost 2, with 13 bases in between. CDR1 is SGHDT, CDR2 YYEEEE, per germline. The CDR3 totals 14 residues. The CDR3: CASSGGGPQETQYF. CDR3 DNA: TGTGCCAGCAGTGGTGGGGGCCCTCAAGAGACCCAGTACTTC.

The DNA for the CDR3 is TGTGCCTGGAGTGGGCAGGGATTTCAGCCCCAGCATTTT. This sequence encodes CAWSGQGFQPQHF. The chain couples TRBV30 to TRBJ1-5; a weak D match, TRBD1 (5 bases). This CDR3 spans 13 amino acids. V was clipped by 1 base and J by 6 bases, with 10 bases between them. Germline loops: CDR1 GTSNPN, CDR2 SVGIG (reference sequence).

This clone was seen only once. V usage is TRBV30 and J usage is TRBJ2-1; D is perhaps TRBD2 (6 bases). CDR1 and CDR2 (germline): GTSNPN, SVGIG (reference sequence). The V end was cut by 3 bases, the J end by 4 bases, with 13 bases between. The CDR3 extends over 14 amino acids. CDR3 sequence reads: CAWRGAGSYNEQFF. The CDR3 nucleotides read TGTGCCTGGAGGGGCGCGGGGTCGTACAATGAGCAGTTCTTC.

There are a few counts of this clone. The DNA for the CDR3 is TGTGCCAGCAGTTATGACCCGGGGGACACTGAAGCTTTCTTT. Its translation is CASSYDPGDTEAFF. The chain combines TRBV6-1 with TRBJ1-1, with D possibly TRBD1 on 5 matching bases. The ends were cut back, 5 bases at V and 3 bases at J, with 13 bases in the middle. CDR1 is MNHNS and CDR2 is SASEGT in the germline V gene. This CDR3 has 14 amino acids.

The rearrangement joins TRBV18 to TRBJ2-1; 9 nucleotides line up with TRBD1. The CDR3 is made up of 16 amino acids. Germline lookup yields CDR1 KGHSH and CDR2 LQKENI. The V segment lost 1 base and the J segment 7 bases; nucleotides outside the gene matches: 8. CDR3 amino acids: CASSPRVQGARNEQFF. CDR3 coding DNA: TGTGCCAGCTCACCACGTGTACAGGGGGCTCGAAATGAGCAGTTCTTC.

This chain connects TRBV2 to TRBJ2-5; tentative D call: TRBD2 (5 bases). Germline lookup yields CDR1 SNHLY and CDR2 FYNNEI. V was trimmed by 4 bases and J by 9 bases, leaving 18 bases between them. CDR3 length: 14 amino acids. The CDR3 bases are TGTGCCAGCAGTGCCGAAACAGACCGGGGAGCCCAGTACTTC. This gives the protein CASSAETDRGAQYF.

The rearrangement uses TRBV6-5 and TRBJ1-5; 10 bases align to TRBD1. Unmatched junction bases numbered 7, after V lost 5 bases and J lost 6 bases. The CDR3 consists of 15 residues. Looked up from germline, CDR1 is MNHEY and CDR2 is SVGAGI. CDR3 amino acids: CASSARDRGVQPQHF. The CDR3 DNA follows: TGTGCCAGCAGTGCTAGGGACAGGGGAGTTCAGCCCCAGCATTTT.

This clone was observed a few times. CDR3: CASSFRRNTEAFF. The CDR3 DNA reads TGTGCCAGCAGTTTCCGGAGGAACACTGAAGCTTTCTTT. The V and J genes are TRBV28 and TRBJ1-1; D not resolved. The germline CDR1 and CDR2 sequences are MDHEN and SYDVKM. Trimming removed 3 bases at V and 1 base at J, with 6 bases between. There are 13 residues in the CDR3.

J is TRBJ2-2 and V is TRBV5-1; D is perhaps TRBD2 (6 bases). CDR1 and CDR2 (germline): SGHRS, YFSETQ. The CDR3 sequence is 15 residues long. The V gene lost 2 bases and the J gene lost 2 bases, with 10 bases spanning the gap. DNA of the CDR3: TGCGCCAGCAGCTTCCGGGGGTACAACACCGGGGAGCTGTTTTTT. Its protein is CASSFRGYNTGELFF. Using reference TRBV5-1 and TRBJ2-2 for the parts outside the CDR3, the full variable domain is KAGVTQTPRYLIKTRGQQVTLSCSPISGHRSVSWYQQTPGQGLQFLFEYFSETQRNKGNFPGRFSGRQFSNSRSEMNVSTLELGDSALYLCASSFRGYNTGELFFGEGSRLTVL.

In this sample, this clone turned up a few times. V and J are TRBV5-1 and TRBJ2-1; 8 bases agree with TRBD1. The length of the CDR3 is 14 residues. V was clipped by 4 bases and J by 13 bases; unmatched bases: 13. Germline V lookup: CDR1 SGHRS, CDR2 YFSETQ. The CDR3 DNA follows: TGCGCCAGCAGCACCAGCTACCCAGGGGGCGGCCAGTTCTTC. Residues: CASSTSYPGGGQFF.

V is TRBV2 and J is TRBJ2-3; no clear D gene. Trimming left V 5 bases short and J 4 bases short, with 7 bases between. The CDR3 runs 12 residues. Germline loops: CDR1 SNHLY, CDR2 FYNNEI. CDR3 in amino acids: CASSTAADTQYF. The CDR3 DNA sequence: TGTGCCAGCAGTACGGCGGCAGATACGCAGTATTTT.

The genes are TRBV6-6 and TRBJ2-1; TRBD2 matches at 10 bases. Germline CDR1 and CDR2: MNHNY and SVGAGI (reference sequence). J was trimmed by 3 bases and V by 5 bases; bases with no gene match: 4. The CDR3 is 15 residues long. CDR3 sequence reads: CASSIAGGLYNEQFF. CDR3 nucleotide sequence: TGTGCCAGCAGTATAGCGGGAGGACTCTACAATGAGCAGTTCTTC.

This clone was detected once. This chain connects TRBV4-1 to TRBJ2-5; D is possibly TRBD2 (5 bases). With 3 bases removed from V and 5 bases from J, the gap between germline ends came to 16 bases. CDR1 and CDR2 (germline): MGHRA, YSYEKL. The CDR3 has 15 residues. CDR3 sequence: CASSQSRDHVETQYF. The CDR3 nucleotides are TGCGCCAGCAGCCAGTCGAGGGATCACGTGGAGACCCAGTACTTC.

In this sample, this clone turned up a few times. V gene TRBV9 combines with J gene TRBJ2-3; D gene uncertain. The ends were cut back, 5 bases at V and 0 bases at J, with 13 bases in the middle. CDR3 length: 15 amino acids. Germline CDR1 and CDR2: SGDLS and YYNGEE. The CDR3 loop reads CASSWQARSTDTQYF. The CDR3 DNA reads TGTGCCAGCAGTTGGCAGGCCCGTAGCACAGATACGCAGTATTTT. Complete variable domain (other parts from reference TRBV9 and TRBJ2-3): DSGVTQTPKHLITATGQRVTLRCSPRSGDLSVYWYQQSLDQGLQFLIQYYNGEERAKGNILERFSAQQFPDLHSELNLSSLELGDSALYFCASSWQARSTDTQYFGPGTRLTVL.

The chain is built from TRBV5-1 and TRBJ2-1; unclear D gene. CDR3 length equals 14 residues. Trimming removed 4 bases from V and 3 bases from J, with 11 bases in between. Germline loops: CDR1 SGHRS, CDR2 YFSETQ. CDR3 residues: CASSPNSDYNEQFF. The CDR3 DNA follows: TGCGCCAGCAGCCCCAACTCCGACTACAATGAGCAGTTCTTC.

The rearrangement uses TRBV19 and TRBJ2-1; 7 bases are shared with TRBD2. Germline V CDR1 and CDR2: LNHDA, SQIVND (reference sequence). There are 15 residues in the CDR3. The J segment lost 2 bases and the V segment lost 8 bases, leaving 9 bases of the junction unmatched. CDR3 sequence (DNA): TGTGCCAGTGGACCGGGGGGAGATCCCTACAATGAGCAGTTCTTC. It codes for CASGPGGDPYNEQFF.

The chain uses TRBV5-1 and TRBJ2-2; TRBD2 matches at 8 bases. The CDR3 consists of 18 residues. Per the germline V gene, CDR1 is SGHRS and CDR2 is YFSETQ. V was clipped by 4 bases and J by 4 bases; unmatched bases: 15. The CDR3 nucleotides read TGCGCCAGCAGCCCGGCGGGACTAGTAAATTCGGGCACCGGGGAGCTGTTTTTT. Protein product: CASSPAGLVNSGTGELFF.

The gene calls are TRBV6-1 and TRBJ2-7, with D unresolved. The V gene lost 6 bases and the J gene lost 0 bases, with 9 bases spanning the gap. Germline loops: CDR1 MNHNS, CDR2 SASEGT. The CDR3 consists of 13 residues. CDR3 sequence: CASSPYYSYEQYF. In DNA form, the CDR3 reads TGTGCCAGCAGCCCCTACTACTCCTACGAGCAGTACTTC.

The CDR3 nucleotides are TGTGCCAGCAGCCCGACGACAGGGCTGGAGACCCAGTACTTC. Protein sequence: CASSPTTGLETQYF. The V gene is TRBV4-2, the J gene TRBJ2-5, with 7 bases fitting TRBD1. With 4 bases clipped from V and 5 bases from J, the junction kept 7 bases outside the gene matches. This CDR3 is built from 14 residues. The germline V gene has CDR1 LGHNA and CDR2 YNFKEQ.

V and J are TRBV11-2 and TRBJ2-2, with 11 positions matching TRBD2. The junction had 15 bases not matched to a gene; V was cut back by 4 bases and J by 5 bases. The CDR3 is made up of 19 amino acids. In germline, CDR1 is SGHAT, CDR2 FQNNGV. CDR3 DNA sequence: TGTGCCAGCAGCTGGAGGTCTATACTAGCGGGGGTTGGGACCGGGGAGCTGTTTTTT. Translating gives CASSWRSILAGVGTGELFF.

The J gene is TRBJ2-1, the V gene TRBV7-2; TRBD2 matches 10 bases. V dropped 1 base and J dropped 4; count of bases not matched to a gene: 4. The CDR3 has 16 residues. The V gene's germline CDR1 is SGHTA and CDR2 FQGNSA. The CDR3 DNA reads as TGTGCCAGCAGCTTAGAGCTAGCGGGAGTGTACAATGAGCAGTTCTTC. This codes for CASSLELAGVYNEQFF. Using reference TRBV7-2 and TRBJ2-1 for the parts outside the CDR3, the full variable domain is GAGVSQSPSNKVTEKGKDVELRCDPISGHTALYWYRQSLGQGLEFLIYFQGNSAPDKSGLPSDRFSAERTGGSVSTLTIQRTQQEDSAVYLCASSLELAGVYNEQFFGPGTRLTVL.

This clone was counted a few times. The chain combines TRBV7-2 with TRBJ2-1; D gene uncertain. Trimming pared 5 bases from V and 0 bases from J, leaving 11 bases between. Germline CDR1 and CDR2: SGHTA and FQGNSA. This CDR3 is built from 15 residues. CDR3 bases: TGTGCCAGCAGCCTAAGACTGCACTCCTACAATGAGCAGTTCTTC. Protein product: CASSLRLHSYNEQFF. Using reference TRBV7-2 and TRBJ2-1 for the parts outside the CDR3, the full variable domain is GAGVSQSPSNKVTEKGKDVELRCDPISGHTALYWYRQSLGQGLEFLIYFQGNSAPDKSGLPSDRFSAERTGGSVSTLTIQRTQQEDSAVYLCASSLRLHSYNEQFFGPGTRLTVL.

The CDR3 DNA sequence: TGTGCCAGCAGCATCCCTCGGCAGGGTGGGCATGGCTACACCTTC. Its translation is CASSIPRQGGHGYTF. V gene TRBV21-1 combines with J gene TRBJ1-2; the table gives TRBD1 as D, unverified against the DNA. TRBV21-1 is a listed pseudogene. This CDR3 comprises 15 residues.

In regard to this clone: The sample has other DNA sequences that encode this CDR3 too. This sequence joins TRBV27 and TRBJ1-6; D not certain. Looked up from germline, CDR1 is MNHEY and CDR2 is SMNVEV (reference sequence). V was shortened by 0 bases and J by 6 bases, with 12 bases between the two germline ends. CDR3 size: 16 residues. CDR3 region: CASSLSRGLGNSPLHF. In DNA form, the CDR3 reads TGTGCCAGCAGTTTATCGCGTGGGCTGGGTAATTCACCCCTCCACTTT.

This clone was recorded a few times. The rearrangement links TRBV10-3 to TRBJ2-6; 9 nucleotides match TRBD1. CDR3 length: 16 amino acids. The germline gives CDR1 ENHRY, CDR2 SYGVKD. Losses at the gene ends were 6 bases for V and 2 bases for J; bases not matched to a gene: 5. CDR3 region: CAISGTGHTGANVLTF. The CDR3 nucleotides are TGTGCCATCAGCGGGACAGGGCATACTGGGGCCAACGTCCTGACTTTC.